The source of this T cell receptor (beta chain) is a study of early T cells in non-severe SARS-CoV-2 infection. Study-wide background: Sequencing of bulk RNA from unsorted whole blood was done, without chain pairing.

V was pared by 2 bases and J by 3 bases, with 2 bases of the junction left unmatched. There are 15 residues in the CDR3. Germline V gene data show CDR1 as SGHTA and CDR2 as FQGTGA. Study-level findings and limits: VDJdb-based matching was biased toward anti-spike CD8 responses and missed private and CD4 specificities.

As part of library construction, unique molecular identifiers were attached to individual cDNA molecules. Using its own MiXCR run on the 5' RACE reads, TCRdb lists one record per CDR3 protein. Of approximately 120,000 distinct CDR3 sequences listed, around 14% are singletons. This clonotype was counted a few times. Its antigen is unknown. The source material was whole blood. V is TRBV7-3 and J is TRBJ2-2; 8 bases line up with TRBD2. The receptor comes from an adult who was a healthcare worker with PCR-confirmed SARS-CoV-2 infection or an uninfected control (not recorded which). The CDR3 DNA sequence: TGTGCCAGCAGCTTAGCGGGGGGACACACCGGGGAGCTGTTTTTT. The encoded protein is CASSLAGGHTGELFF.